This T cell receptor beta chain emerged from a study of blood T cell repertoires in COVID-19. Background on the study: Donors in the United States, Italy and Spain gave samples during acute or convalescent COVID-19. PBMCs, B-cell-depleted T cells, or T cells provided the cDNA or gDNA that made up the material.

One Seattle source followed patients from active infection through their disease course. V dropped 10 bases and J dropped 9; count of bases not matched to a gene: 9. Per the germline V gene, CDR1 is SGHTS and CDR2 is YDEGEE. The CDR3 is 12 residues long. Measured with immunoSEQ multiplex PCR; TCRdb has only the in-frame clones, and not every one. The table has 200,000 or so clones, around nine tenths seen once. Sequencing was performed on peripheral blood. The chain is built from TRBV5-8 and TRBJ2-1; TRBD2 matches at 8 bases. The receptor was derived from a man between 60 and 75 years old with COVID-19, enrolled during active disease. CDR3 region: CAPGRAVGEQFF. The DNA of the CDR3 is TGTGCCCCCGGGAGGGCCGTCGGTGAGCAGTTCTTC.